This T cell receptor beta chain was recorded in a study of OX40 agonist ivuxolimab in advanced cancers. Broadly, across the study: The costimulatory receptor OX40 (CD134) was targeted by ivuxolimab, a fully human IgG2 agonistic monoclonal antibody. Partial responses occurred in three dose-escalation patients, of whom one had hepatocellular carcinoma and two had cutaneous melanoma. The paper reports the monotherapy dose-escalation portion (N of about 50 patients) of the phase I ivuxolimab trial. Of the approximately 50 patients in dose escalation, about 20 had hepatocellular carcinoma, about 15 had melanoma, 9 had renal cell carcinoma and 9 had head and neck cancer. Prior anti-PD-1, anti-PD-L1 or anti-CTLA-4 therapy was permitted, and checkpoint inhibitors had been received by less than 45% of dose-escalation patients. A male proportion of 70% to 90% and a mean age of roughly 55 years, ranging from 23 to 79, were recorded for the dose-escalation cohort. Peripheral TCRbeta sequencing was intended to test whether TCR sequence diversity was altered and clonal T-cell expansion was caused by ivuxolimab. Intravenous ivuxolimab was administered to patients every 2 weeks at six dose levels: 0.01, 0.1, 0.3, 1.5, 3 and 10 mg/kg.

Only one count was recorded for this clone. Its antigen has not been determined. No much larger clone exists at a distance of one base, and base qualities are not known. Study-wide conclusions, independent of this receptor: At doses of 0.1 to 3.0 mg/kg, clonal expansion of both CD4+ and CD8+ T cells in blood was seen between baseline and week 6. In the 0.1-3.0 mg/kg groups, partial responders had among the lowest normalized peripheral clonal expansion, particularly in CD8+ T cells. Low levels of normalized T-cell clonal expansion were also seen in some patients who did not respond. The antigen specificity of the clonally expanded peripheral T cells was not determined. After ivuxolimab, expanded clones were on average more numerous among CD8+ T cells than among CD4+ T cells.

Patients with a history of autoimmune disease or receiving systemic immunosuppression were excluded from the trial. Peripheral blood for TCR sequencing was collected from all dose cohorts at baseline, on cycle 4 day 1, and on cycle 7 day 1. The samples were drawn from a first-in-human, open-label, multicenter phase I dose-escalation trial of ivuxolimab. Adults with locally advanced or metastatic melanoma, renal cell, hepatocellular, or head and neck squamous cell carcinoma were enrolled in the trial. CD4+ and CD8+ T cells were sorted separately from peripheral blood before TCR sequencing. For sequencing of the TCRbeta CDR3 region, genomic DNA was extracted from the sorted cells. The immunoSEQ Assay was used for sequencing of TCRbeta CDR3 regions. Here the immuneACCESS table is served through TCRdb, limited to in-frame sequences with V and J called. Missing clones are a known gap in these copies; in checked studies unresolved V genes cover under half, and the rest lacks a known reason. The sample has over 85,000 clones on record, over 85% of them singletons. Less than 0.35% of the sample lies in the top ten.

Looking up the germline V gene (reference sequence) yields CDR1 GTSNPN and CDR2 SVGIG. The CDR3 spans 15 residues, from the cysteine through the phenylalanine. Here the CDR3 DNA is all that survives: 45 bases in frame from base 1. A distance of 16 bases separates the germline ends of V and J, which lose 0 bases and 8 bases respectively. The chain was built from TRBV30 and TRBJ1-4; the D gene is possibly TRBD1, with 5 bases matching. This TCR derives from an adult with an advanced solid tumor such as melanoma, head and neck, liver or kidney cancer. Sample: CD4+ or CD8+ T cells sorted from blood, taken in a trial of the OX40 agonist ivuxolimab. The CDR3 corresponds to CAWSVPGRVGEKLFF. The DNA is as follows: TGTGCCTGGAGTGTACCTGGCAGGGTAGGAGAAAAACTGTTTTTT.